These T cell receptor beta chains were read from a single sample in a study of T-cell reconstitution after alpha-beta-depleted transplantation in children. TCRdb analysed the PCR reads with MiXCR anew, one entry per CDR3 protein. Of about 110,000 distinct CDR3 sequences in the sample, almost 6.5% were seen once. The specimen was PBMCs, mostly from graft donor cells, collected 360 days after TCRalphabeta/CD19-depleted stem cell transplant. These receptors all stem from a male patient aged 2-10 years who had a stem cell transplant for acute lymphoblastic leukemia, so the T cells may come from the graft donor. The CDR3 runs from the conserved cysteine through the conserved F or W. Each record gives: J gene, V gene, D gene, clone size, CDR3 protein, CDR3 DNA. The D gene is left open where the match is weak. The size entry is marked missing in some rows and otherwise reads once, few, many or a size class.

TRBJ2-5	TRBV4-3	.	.	CASSQERVLETQYF	TGCGCCAGCAGCCAAGAACGGGTCCTGGAGACCCAGTACTTC
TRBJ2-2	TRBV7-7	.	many	CASSPVSGANTGELFF	TGTGCCAGCAGCCCAGTGTCCGGGGCGAACACCGGGGAGCTGTTTTTT
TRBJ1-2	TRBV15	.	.	CATSRDRLGENYGYTF	TGTGCCACCAGCAGAGATCGGCTCGGGGAAAACTATGGCTACACCTTC
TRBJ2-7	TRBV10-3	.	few	CAISEGLTVYEQYF	TGTGCCATCTCGGAGGGTTTAACTGTCTACGAGCAGTACTTC
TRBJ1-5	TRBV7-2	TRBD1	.	CASSRTGGSGNQAQHF	TGTGCCAGCAGCCGAACAGGGGGTAGTGGCAATCAGGCCCAGCATTTT
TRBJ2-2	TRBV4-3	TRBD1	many	CASSRRQGRNTGELFF	TGCGCCAGCAGCCGCCGACAGGGGAGGAACACCGGGGAGCTGTTTTTT
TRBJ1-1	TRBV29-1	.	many	CSVEGIEPEAFF	TGCAGCGTTGAAGGGATTGAGCCTGAAGCTTTCTTT
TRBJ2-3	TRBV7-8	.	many	CASSSNLEGKADTQYF	TGTGCCAGCAGCTCCAACCTGGAGGGGAAGGCAGATACGCAGTATTTT
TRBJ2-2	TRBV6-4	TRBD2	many	CASSPGLAPGELFF	TGTGCCAGCTCTCCGGGACTAGCGCCCGGGGAGCTGTTTTTT
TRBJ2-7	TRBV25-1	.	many	CASSGGPNTRQYF	TGTGCCAGCAGTGGGGGGCCTAACACCAGGCAGTACTTC
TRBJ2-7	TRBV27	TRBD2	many	CASGGLAGLEQYF	TGTGCCAGCGGAGGGCTAGCGGGACTTGAGCAGTACTTC
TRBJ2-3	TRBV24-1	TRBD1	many	CATNPGQGSGDTQYF	TGTGCCACCAACCCGGGACAGGGGAGTGGAGATACGCAGTATTTT
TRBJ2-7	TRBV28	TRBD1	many	CASSLFPGQAKNSSYEQYF	TGTGCCAGCAGTTTATTTCCAGGACAGGCCAAAAATTCCTCCTACGAGCAGTACTTC
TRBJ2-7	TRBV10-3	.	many	CAIKGLAYEQYF	TGTGCCATCAAGGGGTTAGCCTACGAGCAGTACTTC
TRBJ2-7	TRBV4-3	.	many	CASSQVTDSYEQYF	TGCGCCAGCAGCCAGGTGACCGACTCCTACGAGCAGTACTTC
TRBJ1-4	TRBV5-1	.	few	CASTFAPTGPNEKLFF	TGCGCCAGCACCTTCGCGCCTACAGGGCCTAATGAAAAACTGTTTTTT
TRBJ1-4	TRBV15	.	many	CATSRLVTNEKLFF	TGTGCCACCAGCAGACTGGTAACTAATGAAAAACTGTTTTTT
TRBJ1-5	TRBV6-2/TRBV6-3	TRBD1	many	CASTRTGDQPQHF	TGTGCCAGCACCCGAACAGGGGACCAGCCCCAGCATTTT
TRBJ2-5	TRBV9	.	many	CASSVEGRAQETQYF	TGTGCCAGCAGCGTAGAGGGCAGGGCCCAAGAGACCCAGTACTTC
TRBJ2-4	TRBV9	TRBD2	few	CASSPPGGREGFENIQYF	TGTGCCAGCAGCCCCCCAGGGGGGCGGGAGGGCTTCGAAAACATTCAGTACTTC
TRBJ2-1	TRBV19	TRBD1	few	CASSEGGAYNEQFF	TGTGCCAGTAGTGAAGGGGGCGCCTACAATGAGCAGTTCTTC
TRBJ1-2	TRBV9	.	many	CASSASTEGRKNYGYTF	TGTGCCAGCAGCGCCTCGACAGAGGGGAGGAAAAACTATGGCTACACCTTC
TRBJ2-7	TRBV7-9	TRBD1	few	CASSFTGTGAYEQYF	TGTGCCAGCAGCTTTACCGGGACAGGGGCTTACGAGCAGTACTTC
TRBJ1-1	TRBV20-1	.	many	CSARGTATEAFF	TGCAGTGCTAGAGGGACAGCCACTGAAGCTTTCTTT
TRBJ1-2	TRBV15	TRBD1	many	CATSRTGGNYGYTF	TGTGCCACCAGTAGGACAGGGGGAAACTATGGCTACACCTTC
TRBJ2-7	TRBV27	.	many	CASTGDHEQYF	TGTGCCAGCACAGGGGACCACGAGCAGTACTTC
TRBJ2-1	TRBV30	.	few	CAWSWGRSNEQFF	TGTGCCTGGAGTTGGGGCCGTTCAAATGAGCAGTTCTTC
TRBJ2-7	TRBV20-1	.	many	CSATDSPYEQYF	TGCAGTGCTACGGACAGTCCCTACGAGCAGTACTTC